The 31 T cell receptor beta chains given below trace back to one sample, sequenced in a study of cytomegalovirus exposure and HLA in healthy donors. The primer mix had 60 Vbeta and 13 Jbeta primers. Libraries were prepared by immunoSEQ multiplex PCR; TCRdb keeps only in-frame clonotypes and omits some of them. Of 60,000 to 85,000 clones listed, under 80% are singletons. Sample: PBMCs. Receptors originate from a man aged 55 to 69 in good health and CMV-seropositive.

The chain combines TRBV5-8 with TRBJ2-3, with a weak D call TRBD2 (5 bases). Germline V gene sequence: CDR1 SGHTS, CDR2 YDEGEE. This CDR3 contains 12 residues. The ends were cut back, 6 bases at V and 8 bases at J, with 13 bases in the middle. The CDR3 DNA sequence: TGTGCCAGCACCGTCAAGGGAGCTACGCAGTATTTT. As protein: CASTVKGATQYF.

This sequence joins TRBV7-2 and TRBJ1-1; D gene ambiguous. CDR1 is SGHTA, CDR2 FQGNSA, per germline. The CDR3 covers 14 residues. Trimming took off 1 base at V and 1 base at J, with 7 bases between the two ends. CDR3 loop: CASSLGPGNTEAFF. DNA for the CDR3: TGTGCCAGCAGCTTAGGCCCAGGGAACACTGAAGCTTTCTTT.

V gene TRBV27 combines with J gene TRBJ1-1; D is uncertain. Germline-derived CDR1 and CDR2 are MNHEY and SMNVEV (reference sequence). The CDR3 covers 11 residues. The CDR3 loop is CAVISGTEAFF. The CDR3 nucleotides read TGTGCGGTGATATCGGGCACTGAAGCTTTCTTT.

In this sample, this clone turned up a few times. The genes are TRBV7-6 and TRBJ1-5; weak D call: TRBD1 (5 bases). The V end was cut by 0 bases, the J end by 5 bases, with 17 bases between. The CDR3 is 17 residues long. Per germline, CDR1 SGHVS and CDR2 FNYEAQ. The CDR3 loop reads CASSLAGTGVRDQPQHF. CDR3 nucleotide sequence: TGTGCCAGCAGCTTAGCGGGGACGGGGGTTAGGGATCAGCCCCAGCATTTT.

This CDR3 is CAISGEGGRTEAFF. The CDR3 nucleotides are TGTGCCATCAGTGGTGAAGGGGGCAGGACTGAAGCTTTCTTT. This chain links TRBV10-3 with TRBJ1-1, with 7 bases lining up with TRBD1. V was pared by 4 bases and J by 5 bases, with 7 bases of the junction left unmatched. Germline lookup yields CDR1 ENHRY and CDR2 SYGVKD. This CDR3 is built from 14 residues.

In DNA form, the CDR3 reads TGTGCCAGCAGCTTAGACGGAGGGGCAGAGACCCAGTACTTC. Residues: CASSLDGGAETQYF. The chain recombines TRBV11-2 with TRBJ2-5; D is perhaps TRBD2 (6 bases). Germline loops: CDR1 SGHAT, CDR2 FQNNGV. V was trimmed by 0 bases and J by 4 bases, leaving 9 bases between them. The CDR3 sequence is 14 residues long.

This clone was observed a single time. V usage is TRBV11-3 and J usage is TRBJ1-1, with D uncertain. The ends were cut back, 8 bases at V and 4 bases at J, with 14 bases in the middle. This CDR3 has 13 residues. Germline assignment: CDR1 SGHNT and CDR2 YENEEA. In nucleotides, the CDR3 is TGTGCCAGCGCCCCCGCGGGTGGCACTGAAGCTTTCTTT. It specifies CASAPAGGTEAFF.

The chain employs TRBV28 and TRBJ2-5, with 7 bases matching TRBD1. Per the germline V gene, CDR1 is MDHEN and CDR2 is SYDVKM. After removal of 4 bases from V and 5 bases from J, the junction contained 16 bases not matched to a gene. The CDR3 loop spans 17 amino acids. CDR3 coding DNA: TGTGCCAGCAGTTCTCCTAAGGGGGCGACTCTACTGGAGACCCAGTACTTC. Its protein is CASSSPKGATLLETQYF.

The chain employs TRBV7-9 and TRBJ2-2, with 8 positions matching TRBD2. Germline V gene sequence: CDR1 SEHNR, CDR2 FQNEAQ (reference sequence). The J segment lost 4 bases and the V segment lost 3 bases, leaving 4 bases of the junction unmatched. The CDR3 is 15 residues long. The CDR3 reads CASSFERGLTGELFF. The CDR3 DNA follows: TGTGCCAGCAGCTTCGAGCGGGGGCTCACCGGGGAGCTGTTTTTT.

The genes are TRBV5-1 and TRBJ2-5, with 12 bases that match TRBD2. This CDR3 has 17 amino acids. CDR1 SGHRS and CDR2 YFSETQ come from the germline V gene. J gave up 4 bases and V 6 bases, and 13 bases lay outside the gene matches. The CDR3: CASTPSSGRASGETQYF. CDR3 sequence (DNA): TGCGCCAGCACCCCCTCTAGCGGGAGGGCTTCGGGAGAGACCCAGTACTTC.

This chain connects TRBV18 to TRBJ1-2, with 10 bases fitting TRBD1. CDR1 KGHSH and CDR2 LQKENI come from the germline V gene. Trimming at V came to 3 bases and at J to 4 bases, leaving 5 bases not matched to a gene. There are 15 residues in the CDR3. This chain's CDR3 is CASSPGQGQIYGYTF. DNA for the CDR3: TGTGCCAGCTCACCGGGACAGGGGCAAATCTATGGCTACACCTTC.

The CDR3 DNA reads as TGTGCCAGCATTCCTAGCGGGACCTACGAGCAGTACTTC. Encoded protein: CASIPSGTYEQYF. The genes are TRBV28 and TRBJ2-7; 9 nucleotides line up with TRBD2. Looked up from germline, CDR1 is MDHEN and CDR2 is SYDVKM. V dropped 7 bases and J dropped 2; count of bases not matched to a gene: 3. This CDR3 comprises 13 residues.

This clone was counted between two and nine times. The rearrangement links TRBV2 to TRBJ1-1; D might be TRBD1 (5 bases). The CDR3 runs to 15 residues. CDR1 SNHLY and CDR2 FYNNEI come from the germline V gene. Trimming shortened V by 7 bases and J by 3 bases, and 18 bases separated the two germline ends. As DNA, the CDR3 is TGTGCCAGCATTCCTCTGTACAGGAAAGACACTGAAGCTTTCTTT. Translation gives CASIPLYRKDTEAFF.

A few counts support this clone. The chain is built from TRBV6-5 and TRBJ1-3; D remains unclear. Per the germline V gene, CDR1 is MNHEY and CDR2 is SVGAGI. The CDR3 has 11 residues. With 8 bases removed from V and 4 bases from J, the gap between germline ends came to 6 bases. CDR3 sequence (DNA): TGTGCCAGCGGCCAGGGAAACACCATATATTTT. Amino acids: CASGQGNTIYF.

DNA for the CDR3: TGTGCCAGCAGTGAGGGACAGTTATCCTACGAGCAGTACTTC. Translation gives CASSEGQLSYEQYF. The chain is built from TRBV2 and TRBJ2-7; 7 bases match TRBD1. The germline CDR1 and CDR2 sequences are SNHLY and FYNNEI. The CDR3 sequence is 14 residues long. V lost 3 bases and J lost 1; bases outside the gene matches: 3.

The chain uses TRBV2 and TRBJ2-7; TRBD2 is a possible D gene (6 bases). This CDR3 contains 15 residues. Trimming pared 5 bases from V and 0 bases from J, leaving 14 bases between. CDR1 and CDR2 from the germline V gene are SNHLY and FYNNEI. CDR3 amino acids: CASSSGFGSSYEQYF. The CDR3 nucleotides are TGTGCCAGCAGTTCAGGGTTCGGGAGCTCCTACGAGCAGTACTTC.

This clone was detected once. The chain carries TRBV7-9 and TRBJ2-1; a weak D match, TRBD2 (7 bases). The V gene's germline CDR1 is SEHNR and CDR2 FQNEAQ (reference sequence). The ends were cut back, 1 base at V and 13 bases at J, with 20 bases in the middle. CDR3 length equals 15 residues. CDR3 in DNA: TGTGCCAGCAGCTTAGACGGGAATAGGGGGAGGGCCCAGTTCTTC. Amino acid sequence: CASSLDGNRGRAQFF.

J is TRBJ1-5 and V is TRBV6-5; D perhaps matches TRBD1 (5 bases). The CDR3 loop spans 13 amino acids. The V end was cut by 5 bases, the J end by 8 bases, with 13 bases between. Germline V gene data show CDR1 as MNHEY and CDR2 as SVGAGI. CDR3 loop: CASSVDSFKPQHF. For the CDR3, the DNA is TGTGCCAGCAGTGTCGACAGCTTCAAGCCCCAGCATTTT.

CDR3 residues: CASSQVNLVSYGEQYF. Here the CDR3 DNA reads TGCGCCAGCAGCCAAGTAAATTTGGTGTCGTACGGCGAGCAGTACTTC. The chain links TRBV4-1 to TRBJ2-7; D remains ambiguous. Trimming shortened V by 1 base and J by 6 bases, and 19 bases separated the two germline ends. Germline V gives CDR1 MGHRA, CDR2 YSYEKL. The CDR3 spans 16 residues.

This clone was observed a single time. The chain combines TRBV7-9 with TRBJ1-2; perhaps TRBD1 as D (6 bases). Trimming took off 7 bases at V and 8 bases at J, with 14 bases between the two ends. The CDR3 length is 12 residues. From germline, CDR1 is SEHNR and CDR2 FQNEAQ (reference sequence). CDR3: CASTPGALGYTF. The CDR3 region has the DNA TGTGCCAGCACCCCAGGGGCCTTAGGCTACACCTTC.

This clone was seen only once. This CDR3 is CASSGDQAGVYTF. The CDR3 DNA reads as TGTGCCAGCAGTGGAGATCAGGCAGGGGTTTACACCTTC. The chain combines TRBV6-4 with TRBJ1-2, with D perhaps TRBD1 (6 bases). This CDR3 region has 13 residues. Germline CDR1 reads MRHNA; CDR2 reads SNTAGT. V was pared by 4 bases and J by 11 bases, with 17 bases between.

The sample holds a few counts of this clone. In DNA form, the CDR3 reads TGTGCCAGCAGCACCGGGAGGCAAGAAGCTAACTATGGCTACACCTTC. The encoded protein is CASSTGRQEANYGYTF. This rearrangement joins TRBV9 to TRBJ1-2; D is uncertain. Germline loops: CDR1 SGDLS, CDR2 YYNGEE. The V gene lost 4 bases and the J gene lost 0 bases, with 16 bases spanning the gap. This CDR3 spans 16 amino acids. The full variable domain, with the rest looked up from reference TRBV9 and TRBJ1-2, is DSGVTQTPKHLITATGQRVTLRCSPRSGDLSVYWYQQSLDQGLQFLIQYYNGEERAKGNILERFSAQQFPDLHSELNLSSLELGDSALYFCASSTGRQEANYGYTFGSGTRLTVV.

The rearrangement uses TRBV7-8 and TRBJ1-4; the match to TRBD1 covers 7 bases. The germline CDR1 and CDR2 sequences are SGHVS and FQNEAQ. Losses at the gene ends were 5 bases for V and 7 bases for J; bases not matched to a gene: 13. The CDR3 extends over 16 amino acids. The CDR3 region is CASSPAHDRVGEKLFF. The CDR3 region has the DNA TGTGCCAGCAGCCCCGCCCACGACAGGGTGGGTGAAAAACTGTTTTTT. The full variable domain, with the rest looked up from reference TRBV7-8 and TRBJ1-4, is GAGVSQSPRYKVAKRGQDVALRCDPISGHVSLFWYQQALGQGPEFLTYFQNEAQLDKSGLPSDRFFAERPEGSVSTLKIQRTQQEDSAVYLCASSPAHDRVGEKLFFGSGTQLSVL.

This clone has only a few counts. The sample contains more than one DNA sequence encoding this CDR3. The chain couples TRBV1 to TRBJ1-5. TRBV1 is a pseudogene locus. The CDR3 totals 17 residues. Written as DNA, the CDR3 is TGCACCAGCAGCCAAGATAGTTCGTCCTGTGGCAATCAGCCCCAGCATTTT. Protein sequence: CTSSQDSSSCGNQPQHF.

V gene TRBV5-6 combines with J gene TRBJ2-1; 13 nucleotides agree with TRBD2. The CDR3 length is 16 residues. Per the germline V gene, CDR1 is SGHDT and CDR2 is YYEEEE. J gave up 8 bases and V 3 bases, and 8 bases lay outside the gene matches. CDR3 in DNA: TGTGCCAGCAGCTGGGAACTAGCGGGAGGGTGGGATGAGCAGTTCTTC. Amino acid sequence: CASSWELAGGWDEQFF. The entire variable domain, with the rest obtained from reference TRBV5-6 and TRBJ2-1, is as follows: DAGVTQSPTHLIKTRGQQVTLRCSPKSGHDTVSWYQQALGQGPQFIFQYYEEEERQRGNFPDRFSGHQFPNYSSELNVNALLLGDSALYLCASSWELAGGWDEQFFGPGTRLTVL.

The V gene is TRBV6-5, the J gene TRBJ1-2; weak D call: TRBD1 (5 bases). CDR3 size: 14 residues. Per the germline V gene, CDR1 is MNHEY and CDR2 is SVGAGI. The ends were cut back, 6 bases at V and 3 bases at J, with 14 bases in the middle. Written as DNA, the CDR3 is TGTGCCAGCAGACGGTTGGGGGGTGACTATGGCTACACCTTC. As protein: CASRRLGGDYGYTF.

The V and J genes are TRBV4-1 and TRBJ2-7; 7 bases line up with TRBD2. CDR3 length equals 15 residues. Germline V gives CDR1 MGHRA, CDR2 YSYEKL. After removal of 1 base from V and 7 bases from J, the junction contained 10 bases not matched to a gene. The CDR3 reads CASSQAPSRGGEQYF. The DNA of the CDR3 is TGCGCCAGCAGCCAAGCGCCCTCGAGGGGAGGGGAGCAGTACTTC.

The genes are TRBV2 and TRBJ2-5, with TRBD1 identical over 11 bases. Germline trimming cut 4 bases from V and 3 bases from J; bases unmatched to any gene: 4. This CDR3 contains 15 residues. CDR1 is SNHLY, CDR2 FYNNEI, per germline. Here the CDR3 DNA reads TGTGCCAGCAGTGGGACAGGGGGCTTTGAAGAGACCCAGTACTTC. Protein product: CASSGTGGFEETQYF.

This CDR3 is CASSDRRDSGYTF. CDR3 nucleotide sequence: TGTGCCAGTAGCGATAGGAGGGACTCTGGCTACACCTTC. The rearrangement uses TRBV19 and TRBJ1-2; D might be TRBD1 (5 bases). The CDR3 spans 13 residues. The V gene's germline CDR1 is LNHDA and CDR2 SQIVND (reference sequence). V lost 6 bases to trimming and J lost 7 bases, with 15 bases between them. The full variable domain, rest sourced from reference TRBV19 and TRBJ1-2, is DGGITQSPKYLFRKEGQNVTLSCEQNLNHDAMYWYRQDPGQGLRLIYYSQIVNDFQKGDIAEGYSVSREKKESFPLTVTSAQKNPTAFYLCASSDRRDSGYTFGSGTRLTVV.

V and J are TRBV6-1 and TRBJ1-6, with TRBD1 matching over 7 bases. This CDR3 has 14 residues. V lost 5 bases to trimming and J lost 7 bases; unmatched junction nucleotides: 5. Germline V CDR1 and CDR2: MNHNS, SASEGT. The CDR3 DNA reads TGTGCCAGCAGTTCGTCAGGGGGGAATTCACCCCTCCACTTT. This encodes CASSSSGGNSPLHF.

The genes are TRBV28 and TRBJ1-4; perhaps TRBD1 as D (5 bases). This CDR3 has 14 residues. Looked up from germline, CDR1 is MDHEN and CDR2 is SYDVKM. Trimming cost V 5 bases and J 6 bases, with 13 bases left between them. The CDR3 DNA sequence: TGTGCCAGCAGTCTGGCGGGGCAGGATGAAAAACTGTTTTTT. Protein product: CASSLAGQDEKLFF.